The T cell receptor beta chain described here comes from a study of shared clonotypes between healthy human individuals. General study results and limits: The sampled material consisted only of blood, and tissue repertoires are likely to differ. Generation probabilities were higher for clonotypes shared across all four sorted-subset donors than for unshared ones.

Germline CDR1 MNHNS, CDR2 SASEGT. This CDR3 has 15 residues. The ends were cut back, 6 bases at V and 5 bases at J, with 16 bases in the middle. The assay was immunoSEQ multiplex PCR, and TCRdb's table has in-frame clones only and misses some. The sample consists of about 1.1 million clones, roughly 80% of them appearing once. In regard to this clone: Its antigen is currently unknown.

A split of CD4+ cells into CD45RA+ naive and CD45RA-negative memory subsets was performed. The sequenced sample was memory CD4+ T cells from PBMCs. Subset described: CD45RA-negative fraction. This rearrangement joins TRBV6-1 to TRBJ2-2, with D tentatively TRBD1 (7 bases). This TCR derives from a young man in good health. Some clones in this sample may be carry-over from other donors' samples. The CDR3 nucleotides are TGTGCCAGCAGCGGGACCCAGGGGGGTACCGGGGAGCTGTTTTTT. Translation gives CASSGTQGGTGELFF.